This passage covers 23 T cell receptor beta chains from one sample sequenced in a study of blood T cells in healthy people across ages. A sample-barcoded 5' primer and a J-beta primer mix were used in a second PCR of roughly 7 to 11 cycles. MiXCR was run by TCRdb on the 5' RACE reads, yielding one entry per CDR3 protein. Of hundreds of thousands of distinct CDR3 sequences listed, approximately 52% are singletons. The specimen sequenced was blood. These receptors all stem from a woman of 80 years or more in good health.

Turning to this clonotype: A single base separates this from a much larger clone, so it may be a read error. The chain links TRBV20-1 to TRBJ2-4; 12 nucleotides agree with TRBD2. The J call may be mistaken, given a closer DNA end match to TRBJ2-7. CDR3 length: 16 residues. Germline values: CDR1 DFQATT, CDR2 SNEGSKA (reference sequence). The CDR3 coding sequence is TGCAGTGCTGGAACTACTAGCGGGGGGCACTCCTCCGAGCAGTACTTC. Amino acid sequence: CSAGTTSGGHSSEQYF.

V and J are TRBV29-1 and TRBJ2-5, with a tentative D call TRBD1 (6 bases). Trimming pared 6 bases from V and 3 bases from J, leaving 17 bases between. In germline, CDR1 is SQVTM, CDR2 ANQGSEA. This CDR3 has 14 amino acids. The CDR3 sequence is CSVEISRGEETQYF. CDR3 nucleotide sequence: TGCAGCGTAGAGATTTCCAGGGGAGAAGAGACCCAGTACTTC.

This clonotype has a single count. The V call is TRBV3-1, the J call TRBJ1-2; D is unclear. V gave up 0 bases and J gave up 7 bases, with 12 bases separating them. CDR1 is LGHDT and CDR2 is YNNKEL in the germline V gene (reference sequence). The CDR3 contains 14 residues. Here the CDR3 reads CASSQEPEQRGYTF. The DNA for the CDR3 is TGTGCCAGCAGCCAAGAACCAGAACAGCGTGGCTACACCTTC.

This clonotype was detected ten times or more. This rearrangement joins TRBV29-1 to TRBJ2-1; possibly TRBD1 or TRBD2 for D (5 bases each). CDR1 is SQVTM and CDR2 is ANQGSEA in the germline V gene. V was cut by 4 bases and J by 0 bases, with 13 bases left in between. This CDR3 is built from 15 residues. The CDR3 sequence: CSVGGTLFSYNEQFF. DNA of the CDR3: TGCAGCGTTGGGGGGACGCTTTTCTCCTACAATGAGCAGTTCTTC.

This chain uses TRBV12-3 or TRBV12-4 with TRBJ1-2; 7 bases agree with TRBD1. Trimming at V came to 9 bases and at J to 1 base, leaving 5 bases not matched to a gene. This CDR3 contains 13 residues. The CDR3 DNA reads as TGTGCCAGTCAGGGGGGATTTAACTATGGCTACACCTTC. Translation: CASQGGFNYGYTF.

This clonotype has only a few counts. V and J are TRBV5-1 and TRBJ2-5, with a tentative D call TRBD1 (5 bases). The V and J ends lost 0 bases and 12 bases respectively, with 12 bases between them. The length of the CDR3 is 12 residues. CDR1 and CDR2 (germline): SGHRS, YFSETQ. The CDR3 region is CASSLVQGEEYF. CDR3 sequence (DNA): TGCGCCAGCAGCTTGGTCCAGGGTGAGGAGTACTTC.

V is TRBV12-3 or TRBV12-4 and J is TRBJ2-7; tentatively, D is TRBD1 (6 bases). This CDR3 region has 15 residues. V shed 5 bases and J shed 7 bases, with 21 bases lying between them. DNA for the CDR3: TGTGCCAGCAGTAGTGGGGGCGTCGGTGGCAATGAGCAGTACTTC. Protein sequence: CASSSGGVGGNEQYF.

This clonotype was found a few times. The chain's CDR3 is CASSHPGRGDEKLFF. The CDR3 DNA reads TGTGCCAGCAGTCACCCTGGCCGGGGCGATGAAAAACTGTTTTTT. The chain recombines TRBV6-6 with TRBJ1-4; D is possibly TRBD1 (5 bases). The germline V and J ends were trimmed by 5 bases and 6 bases, with 16 bases remaining between them. This CDR3 is 15 amino acids long. Germline assignment: CDR1 MNHNY and CDR2 SVGAGI (reference sequence).

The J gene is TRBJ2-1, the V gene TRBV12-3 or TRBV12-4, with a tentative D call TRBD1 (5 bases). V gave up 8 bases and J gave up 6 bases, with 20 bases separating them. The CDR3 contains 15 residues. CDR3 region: CASPPGSRNRNEQFF. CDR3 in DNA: TGTGCCAGCCCTCCAGGGTCCCGCAACCGCAATGAGCAGTTCTTC.

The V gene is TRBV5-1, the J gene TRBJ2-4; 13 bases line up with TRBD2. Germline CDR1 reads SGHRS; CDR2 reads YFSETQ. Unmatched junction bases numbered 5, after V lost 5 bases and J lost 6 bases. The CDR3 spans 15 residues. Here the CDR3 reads CASRVGLAGANIQYF. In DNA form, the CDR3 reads TGCGCCAGCAGGGTCGGACTAGCGGGGGCAAACATTCAGTACTTC.

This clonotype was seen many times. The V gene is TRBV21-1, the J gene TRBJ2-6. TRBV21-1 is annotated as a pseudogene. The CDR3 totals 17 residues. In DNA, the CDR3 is TGTGCCAGCAGCAAAAGTCTTCGGGTGTCTGGGGCCAACGTCCTGACTTTC. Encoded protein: CASSKSLRVSGANVLTF.

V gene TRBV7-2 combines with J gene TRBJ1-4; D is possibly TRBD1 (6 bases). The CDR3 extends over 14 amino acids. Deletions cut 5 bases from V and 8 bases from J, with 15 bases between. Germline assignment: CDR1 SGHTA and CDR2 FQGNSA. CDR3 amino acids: CASSPGAGWEKLFF. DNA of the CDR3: TGTGCCAGCAGCCCAGGGGCCGGGTGGGAAAAACTGTTTTTT. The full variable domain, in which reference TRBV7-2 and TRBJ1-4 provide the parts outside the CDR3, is GAGVSQSPSNKVTEKGKDVELRCDPISGHTALYWYRQSLGQGLEFLIYFQGNSAPDKSGLPSDRFSAERTGGSVSTLTIQRTQQEDSAVYLCASSPGAGWEKLFFGSGTQLSVL.

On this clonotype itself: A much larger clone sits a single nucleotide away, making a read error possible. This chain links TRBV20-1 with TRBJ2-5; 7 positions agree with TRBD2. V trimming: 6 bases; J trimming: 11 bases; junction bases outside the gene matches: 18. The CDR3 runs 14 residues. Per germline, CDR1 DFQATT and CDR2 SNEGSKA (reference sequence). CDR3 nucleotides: TGCAGTGCCCGGGACTACGTGTCCTACAATGAGCAGTACTTC. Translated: CSARDYVSYNEQYF.

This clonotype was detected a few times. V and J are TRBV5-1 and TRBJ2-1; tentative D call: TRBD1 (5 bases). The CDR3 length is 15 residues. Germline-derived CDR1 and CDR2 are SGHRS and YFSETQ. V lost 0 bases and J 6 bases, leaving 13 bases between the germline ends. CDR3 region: CASSLEHRWGNEQFF. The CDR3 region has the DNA TGCGCCAGCAGCTTGGAGCACAGGTGGGGCAATGAGCAGTTCTTC.

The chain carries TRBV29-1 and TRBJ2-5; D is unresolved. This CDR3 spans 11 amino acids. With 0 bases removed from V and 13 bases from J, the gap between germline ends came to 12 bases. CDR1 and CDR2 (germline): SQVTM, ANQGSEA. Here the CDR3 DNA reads TGCAGCGTTGAAGATTCCGCGTGGTCGTACTTC. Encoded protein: CSVEDSAWSYF.

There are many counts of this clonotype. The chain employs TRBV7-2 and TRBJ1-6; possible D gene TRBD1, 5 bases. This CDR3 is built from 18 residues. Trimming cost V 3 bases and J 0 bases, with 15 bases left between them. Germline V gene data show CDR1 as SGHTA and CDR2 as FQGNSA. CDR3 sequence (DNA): TGTGCCAGCAGCTTCCCAGAGACAGACAGCTCCTATAATTCACCCCTCCACTTT. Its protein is CASSFPETDSSYNSPLHF. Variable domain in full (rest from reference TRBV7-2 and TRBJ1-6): GAGVSQSPSNKVTEKGKDVELRCDPISGHTALYWYRQSLGQGLEFLIYFQGNSAPDKSGLPSDRFSAERTGGSVSTLTIQRTQQEDSAVYLCASSFPETDSSYNSPLHFGNGTRLTVT.

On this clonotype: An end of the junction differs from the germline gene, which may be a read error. CDR3 bases: TGCGTCAGCAGCCAAGATGTGAGGACCCTTGCCCATGACACCTTC. It codes for CVSSQDVRTLAHDTF. V gene TRBV4-3 combines with J gene TRBJ1-2; no firm D call. Germline V gene sequence: CDR1 LGHNA, CDR2 YSLEER. The CDR3 runs to 15 residues.

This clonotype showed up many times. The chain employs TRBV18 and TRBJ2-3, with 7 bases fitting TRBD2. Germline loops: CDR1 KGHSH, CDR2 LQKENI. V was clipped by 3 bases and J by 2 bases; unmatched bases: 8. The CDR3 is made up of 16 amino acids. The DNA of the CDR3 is TGTGCCAGCTCACCCGCCAGCGGGACCTCCACAGATACGCAGTATTTT. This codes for CASSPASGTSTDTQYF.

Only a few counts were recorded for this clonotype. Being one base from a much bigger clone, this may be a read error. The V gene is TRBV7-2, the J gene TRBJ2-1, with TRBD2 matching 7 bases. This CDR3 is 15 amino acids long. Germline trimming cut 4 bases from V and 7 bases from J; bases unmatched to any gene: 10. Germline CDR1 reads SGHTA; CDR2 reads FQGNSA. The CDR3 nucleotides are TGTGCCAGCAGCTCGAGCAGGACTAGTCAGAATGAGCAGTTCTTC. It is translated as CASSSSRTSQNEQFF.

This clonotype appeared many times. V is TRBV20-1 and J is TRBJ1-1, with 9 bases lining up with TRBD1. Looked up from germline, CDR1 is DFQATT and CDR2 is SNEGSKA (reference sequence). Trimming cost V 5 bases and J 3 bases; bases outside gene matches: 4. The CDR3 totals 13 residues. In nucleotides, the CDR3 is TGCAGTGCTCAGACAGGGGGTTACACTGAAGCTTTCTTT. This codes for CSAQTGGYTEAFF.

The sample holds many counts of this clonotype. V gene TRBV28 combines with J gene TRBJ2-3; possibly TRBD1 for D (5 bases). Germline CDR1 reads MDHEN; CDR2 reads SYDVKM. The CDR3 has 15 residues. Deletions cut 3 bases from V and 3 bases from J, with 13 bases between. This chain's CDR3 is CASSFGQGTTDTQYF. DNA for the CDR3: TGTGCCAGCAGTTTTGGGCAGGGTACAACAGATACGCAGTATTTT.

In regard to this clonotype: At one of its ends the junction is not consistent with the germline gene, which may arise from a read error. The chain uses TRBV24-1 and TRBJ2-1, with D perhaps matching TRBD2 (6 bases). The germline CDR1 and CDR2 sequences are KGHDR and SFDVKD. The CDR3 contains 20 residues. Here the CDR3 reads CPTSDFHRREPSSSYNEQFF. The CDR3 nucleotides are TGTCCCACCAGTGATTTCCACCGTCGGGAGCCTTCTAGCTCCTACAATGAGCAGTTCTTC.

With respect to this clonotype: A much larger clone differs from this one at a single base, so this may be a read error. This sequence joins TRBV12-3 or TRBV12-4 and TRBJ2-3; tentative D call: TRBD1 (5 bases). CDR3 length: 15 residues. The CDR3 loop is CANSSRGSSLHTQYF. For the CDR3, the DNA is TGTGCCAACAGTTCTAGGGGCAGCTCTCTCCATACGCAGTATTTT.